The 9 T cell receptor beta chains given below trace back to one sample, sequenced in a study of CD8 T cells in Susac syndrome. Random-hexamer reverse transcription was applied to about 0.5 to 1 ug RNA. TCRdb itself ran the immunoSEQ multiplex PCR reads through MiXCR, one entry per CDR3 protein. The profile shows under 350,000 distinct CDR3 sequences, 90% to 95% of them singletons. Sequencing was carried out using CD4+ T cells from PBMCs. Receptor source: a human donor with multiple sclerosis.

The CDR3 sequence: CASSTFRSGANVLTF. The DNA for the CDR3 is TGTGCCAGCAGTACTTTCCGCTCTGGGGCCAACGTCCTGACTTTC. V and J are TRBV2 and TRBJ2-6, with no clear D. Deletions cut 5 bases from V and 0 bases from J, with 8 bases between. The V gene's germline CDR1 is SNHLY and CDR2 FYNNEI. The CDR3 covers 15 residues.

V gene TRBV7-3 combines with J gene TRBJ1-1; no firm D call. Between the trimmed V and J ends, which lost 4 bases and 6 bases, there was a span of 15 bases. Germline lookup yields CDR1 SGHTA and CDR2 FQGTGA. This CDR3 contains 14 residues. Written as DNA, the CDR3 is TGTGCCAGCAGCTCAGATCCGGCAAGGCCTGAAGCTTTCTTT. This gives the protein CASSSDPARPEAFF.

This clonotype occurred once. The chain recombines TRBV12-3 or TRBV12-4 with TRBJ2-2; a possible D gene is TRBD1 (6 bases). The V end lost 4 bases, the J end lost 4 bases, and 16 bases lay between the germline ends. The CDR3 has 16 amino acids. The CDR3 DNA is TGTGCCAGCAGTTCCATAAACAGGGCGGCCACCGGGGAGCTGTTTTTT. It yields the protein CASSSINRAATGELFF.

The chain carries TRBV7-2 and TRBJ2-3; maybe TRBD2 (5 bases). V was cut by 2 bases and J by 3 bases, with 9 bases left in between. Looked up from germline, CDR1 is SGHTA and CDR2 is FQGNSA. The CDR3 covers 14 residues. The CDR3 here is CASSLSPGTDTQYF. For the CDR3, the DNA is TGTGCCAGCAGCTTATCCCCGGGAACAGATACGCAGTATTTT.

This sequence joins TRBV6-2 or TRBV6-3 and TRBJ2-1; 7 positions match TRBD2. V lost 5 bases to trimming and J lost 9 bases; unmatched junction nucleotides: 1. Germline assignment: CDR1 MNHEY and CDR2 SVGEGT. The CDR3 has 11 amino acids. CDR3 in DNA: TGTGCCAGCAGTGGGGGGGGTGAGCAGTTCTTC. It specifies CASSGGGEQFF.

This rearrangement joins TRBV27 to TRBJ1-4, with no clear D. V shed 6 bases and J shed 3 bases, with 11 bases lying between them. Germline values: CDR1 MNHEY, CDR2 SMNVEV (reference sequence). The CDR3 spans 14 residues. As DNA, the CDR3 is TGTGCCAGCAGATTAAACCGGCCTAATGAAAAACTGTTTTTT. Encoded protein: CASRLNRPNEKLFF.

The genes are TRBV30 and TRBJ1-1; TRBD1 might be the D (6 bases). Trimming shortened V by 5 bases and J by 1 base, and 8 bases separated the two germline ends. Germline V lookup: CDR1 GTSNPN, CDR2 SVGIG (reference sequence). CDR3 size: 12 residues. CDR3 amino acids: CAWGQTNTEAFF. The CDR3 nucleotides are TGTGCCTGGGGACAGACGAACACTGAAGCTTTCTTT.

The chain joins TRBV4-2 to TRBJ2-1, with TRBD2 identical over 7 bases. Germline CDR1 is LGHNA and CDR2 is YNFKEQ. V dropped 6 bases and J dropped 5; count of bases not matched to a gene: 13. The CDR3 contains 16 residues. The chain's CDR3 is CASRRISGRADNEQFF. In nucleotides, the CDR3 is TGTGCCAGCAGGCGGATTAGCGGGCGAGCCGACAATGAGCAGTTCTTC.

V is TRBV7-2 and J is TRBJ2-2; 14 bases fit TRBD2. Germline V gene lookup returns CDR1 SGHTA and CDR2 FQGNSA. The V and J ends lost 5 bases and 8 bases, in that order; junction bases with no gene match: 10. The CDR3 runs 17 residues. In nucleotides, the CDR3 is TGTGCCAGCAGCATTCTTCTTGGGACTAGCGGGAGTGGGGAGCTGTTTTTT. Residues: CASSILLGTSGSGELFF.